The 9 T cell receptor beta chains below come from one sample, sequenced in a study of shared clonotypes between healthy human individuals. Some clones are missing from TCRdb's copy, which holds only in-frame ones; the method was immunoSEQ multiplex PCR. The table records approximately 1.5 million clones, less than 99% of them present only once. Sequencing was done on a sample of naive CD4+ T cells sorted from blood. Subset given: CD45RA+ positively selected. The source is a man under 40 in good health.

V is TRBV5-4 and J is TRBJ2-5; 9 bases line up with TRBD1. From germline, CDR1 is SGHNT and CDR2 YYREEE (reference sequence). The CDR3 has 14 amino acids. V lost 4 bases, J lost 5 bases, and 6 bases stayed unmatched. In DNA form, the CDR3 reads TGTGCCAGCAGCCACAGGGGGCAGGAGGAGACCCAGTACTTC. Translation: CASSHRGQEETQYF.

The chain combines TRBV27 with TRBJ1-4; 7 positions match TRBD1. The ends lost 3 bases at V and 5 bases at J; junction bases unmatched: 3. The CDR3 runs to 14 residues. Per germline, CDR1 MNHEY and CDR2 SMNVEV (reference sequence). CDR3 sequence: CASSLRDRNEKLFF. CDR3 nucleotide sequence: TGTGCCAGCAGTTTGAGGGACAGAAATGAAAAACTGTTTTTT. Together with reference TRBV27 and TRBJ1-4, the CDR3 gives the full variable domain: EAQVTQNPRYLITVTGKKLTVTCSQNMNHEYMSWYRQDPGLGLRQIYYSMNVEVTDKGDVPEGYKVSRKEKRNFPLILESPSPNQTSLYFCASSLRDRNEKLFFGSGTQLSVL.

This chain uses TRBV2 with TRBJ1-4, with 7 bases identical to TRBD1. The CDR3 consists of 14 residues. With 5 bases clipped from V and 5 bases from J, the junction kept 5 bases outside the gene matches. Germline values: CDR1 SNHLY, CDR2 FYNNEI. This chain's CDR3 is CASSRQGPNEKLFF. DNA of the CDR3: TGTGCCAGCAGTCGACAGGGACCGAATGAAAAACTGTTTTTT. The variable domain in full, with the rest retrieved from reference TRBV2 and TRBJ1-4, is EPEVTQTPSHQVTQMGQEVILRCVPISNHLYFYWYRQILGQKVEFLVSFYNNEISEKSEIFDDQFSVERPDGSNFTLKIRSTKLEDSAMYFCASSRQGPNEKLFFGSGTQLSVL.

The chain uses TRBV7-8 and TRBJ2-3; no reliable D call. This CDR3 region has 15 residues. Trimming shortened V by 0 bases and J by 6 bases, and 13 bases separated the two germline ends. CDR1 and CDR2 (germline): SGHVS, FQNEAQ. This CDR3 is CASSLAAGSVDTQYF. CDR3 DNA: TGTGCCAGCAGCTTAGCGGCTGGTAGTGTGGATACGCAGTATTTT.

The chain has TRBV5-1 and TRBJ2-1, with 7 bases identical to TRBD2. The CDR3 loop spans 16 amino acids. V dropped 0 bases and J dropped 8; count of bases not matched to a gene: 11. Germline lookup yields CDR1 SGHRS and CDR2 YFSETQ. The CDR3, as DNA: TGCGCCAGCAGCTTGGCCTCGGCGGGAGCAAAGGATGAGCAGTTCTTC. This sequence encodes CASSLASAGAKDEQFF.

This chain joins TRBV6-5 and TRBJ2-1; 9 positions agree with TRBD1. Germline values: CDR1 MNHEY, CDR2 SVGAGI. CDR3 length: 16 amino acids. Unmatched junction bases numbered 4, after V lost 0 bases and J lost 4 bases. CDR3 sequence: CASSYSGQGGYNEQFF. The DNA of the CDR3 is TGTGCCAGCAGTTACTCGGGACAGGGTGGGTACAATGAGCAGTTCTTC.

The V and J genes are TRBV28 and TRBJ1-5; 8 bases are a match to TRBD1. The CDR3 covers 17 residues. The V segment lost 2 bases and the J segment 5 bases; nucleotides outside the gene matches: 11. Germline CDR1 MDHEN, CDR2 SYDVKM. The CDR3 bases are TGTGCCAGCAGTTTAGTTATGGGGAACAGGGGGGATCAGCCCCAGCATTTT. Translating gives CASSLVMGNRGDQPQHF.

The J gene is TRBJ2-7, the V gene TRBV7-2, with D perhaps TRBD2 (6 bases). The germline gives CDR1 SGHTA, CDR2 FQGNSA. There are 15 residues in the CDR3. Trimming removed 5 bases at V and 6 bases at J, with 20 bases between. CDR3 in amino acids: CASSAQPTGVGEQYF. The CDR3 nucleotides are TGTGCCAGCAGCGCGCAACCCACGGGAGTGGGCGAGCAGTACTTC.

This clone was seen just once. Other DNA sequences in this specimen translate into the identical CDR3. The V call is TRBV5-1, the J call TRBJ2-1, with D hard to call. Deletions cut 0 bases from V and 10 bases from J, with 5 bases between. Germline V gene data show CDR1 as SGHRS and CDR2 as YFSETQ. This CDR3 has 11 amino acids. CDR3 loop: CASSLDREQFF. CDR3 nucleotide sequence: TGCGCCAGCAGCTTGGATCGAGAGCAGTTCTTC.